The 18 T cell receptor beta chains listed next were all sequenced from one sample in a study of shared clonotypes between healthy human individuals. Some clones are missing from TCRdb's copy, which holds only in-frame ones; the method was immunoSEQ multiplex PCR. The sample contains some 580,000 clones, 98% of which appear only once. Naive CD8 cells, CD45RO-negative and positively selected for CCR7, excluded terminally differentiated effector memory CD45RA+ cells. Specimen: naive CD8+ T cells sorted from blood. Receptors originate from a man aged 25-40 years in good health.

V is TRBV29-1 and J is TRBJ2-3; tentatively, D is TRBD1 or TRBD2 (5 bases each). V lost 4 bases and J 4 bases, leaving 6 bases between the germline ends. This CDR3 contains 11 residues. Germline loops: CDR1 SQVTM, CDR2 ANQGSEA. The CDR3 sequence is CSVVGADTQYF. CDR3 DNA sequence: TGCAGCGTTGTGGGGGCAGATACGCAGTATTTT.

V gene TRBV13 combines with J gene TRBJ2-7; possible D gene TRBD2, 5 bases. V lost 5 bases and J lost 2, with 13 bases in between. In germline, CDR1 is PRHDT, CDR2 FYEKMQ (reference sequence). This CDR3 has 14 residues. The CDR3 bases are TGTGCCAGCAGCATCCGGGAACGGACCTACGAGCAGTACTTC. Protein: CASSIRERTYEQYF.

This clone was recorded once. The V gene is TRBV29-1, the J gene TRBJ2-5; TRBD2 matches at 9 bases. V shed 3 bases and J 2 bases; nucleotides not matched to a gene: 7. Germline assignment: CDR1 SQVTM and CDR2 ANQGSEA. The CDR3 extends over 15 amino acids. CDR3 nucleotide sequence: TGCAGCGTTGATGTAGCGGGAGAGAGACAAGAGACCCAGTACTTC. Translation: CSVDVAGERQETQYF.

The chain uses TRBV7-9 and TRBJ2-5; D uncertain. Deletions cut 4 bases from V and 5 bases from J, with 11 bases between. CDR3 length equals 13 residues. Germline CDR1 SEHNR, CDR2 FQNEAQ (reference sequence). The CDR3 nucleotides are TGTGCCAGCAGCTCTAGGCCCTGGGAGACCCAGTACTTC. Its translation is CASSSRPWETQYF.

The V call is TRBV7-9, the J call TRBJ2-7, with D uncertain. CDR1 is SEHNR and CDR2 is FQNEAQ in the germline V gene (reference sequence). Trimming removed 0 bases from V and 7 bases from J, with 7 bases in between. The CDR3 is 12 residues long. The CDR3 DNA sequence: TGTGCCAGCAGCTTAGCGCTAGAGGAGCAGTACTTC. Translating it yields CASSLALEEQYF.

The genes are TRBV19 and TRBJ2-7; TRBD1 matches at 7 bases. With V trimmed by 3 bases and J by 5 bases, 19 bases remained unmatched. The CDR3 covers 18 residues. CDR1 and CDR2 from the germline V gene are LNHDA and SQIVND (reference sequence). The CDR3, as DNA: TGTGCCAGTAGTATGATCGGGACAGATCTATTCTCTACAGACGAGCAGTACTTC. This translates into CASSMIGTDLFSTDEQYF. Filled out from reference TRBV19 and TRBJ2-7, the complete variable domain reads DGGITQSPKYLFRKEGQNVTLSCEQNLNHDAMYWYRQDPGQGLRLIYYSQIVNDFQKGDIAEGYSVSREKKESFPLTVTSAQKNPTAFYLCASSMIGTDLFSTDEQYFGPGTRLTVT.

The chain couples TRBV11-3 to TRBJ2-1, with 7 nucleotides matching TRBD1. Germline values: CDR1 SGHNT, CDR2 YENEEA. The CDR3 totals 14 residues. Trimming removed 1 base from V and 5 bases from J; junction bases left unmatched: 2. The CDR3 DNA reads as TGTGCCAGCAGCTTAGGGGGGACAGACAATGAGCAGTTCTTC. It is translated as CASSLGGTDNEQFF.

This rearrangement joins TRBV29-1 to TRBJ2-1; D is perhaps TRBD1 or TRBD2 (6 bases each). The length of the CDR3 is 12 residues. Germline values: CDR1 SQVTM, CDR2 ANQGSEA. Trimming took 4 bases from V and 5 from J, leaving 9 bases between them. DNA for the CDR3: TGCAGCGTTGGGCGGGACAACAATGAGCAGTTCTTC. This sequence encodes CSVGRDNNEQFF.

The rearrangement joins TRBV4-1 to TRBJ1-1, with D tentatively TRBD1 (5 bases). Trimming removed 3 bases from V and 0 bases from J, with 11 bases in between. Germline V CDR1 and CDR2: MGHRA, YSYEKL. This CDR3 spans 15 amino acids. The CDR3 sequence: CASSHRELMNTEAFF. Here the CDR3 DNA reads TGCGCCAGCAGCCACAGGGAACTAATGAACACTGAAGCTTTCTTT.

The rearrangement joins TRBV5-1 to TRBJ2-1; 12 nucleotides line up with TRBD2. CDR1 SGHRS and CDR2 YFSETQ come from the germline V gene. The V segment lost 4 bases and the J segment 5 bases; nucleotides outside the gene matches: 10. The length of the CDR3 is 17 residues. CDR3 DNA sequence: TGCGCCAGCAGCCGAGGGCCTCGACTAGCGGGGGACAATGAGCAGTTCTTC. As protein: CASSRGPRLAGDNEQFF.

The V call is TRBV5-8, the J call TRBJ2-1, with D possibly matching TRBD2 (5 bases). V dropped 0 bases and J dropped 5 bases, with 9 bases sitting between them. The CDR3 length is 14 residues. Per germline, CDR1 SGHTS and CDR2 YDEGEE. The CDR3 bases are TGTGCCAGCAGCTTGGCGGGAAGGCACAATGAGCAGTTCTTC. It translates to CASSLAGRHNEQFF.

The rearrangement links TRBV13 to TRBJ1-2, with 7 positions matching TRBD1. The ends lost 1 base at V and 6 bases at J; junction bases unmatched: 14. This CDR3 region has 17 residues. CDR1 and CDR2 from the germline V gene are PRHDT and FYEKMQ (reference sequence). CDR3 in amino acids: CASSLEGLGQPLDGYTF. The CDR3 DNA sequence: TGTGCCAGCAGCTTAGAAGGTTTGGGACAGCCTCTGGATGGCTACACCTTC.

The J gene is TRBJ2-3, the V gene TRBV7-9; 9 nucleotides line up with TRBD1. CDR1 and CDR2 from the germline V gene are SEHNR and FQNEAQ (reference sequence). V shed 4 bases, J shed 4 bases, and the junction held 12 bases outside the gene matches. CDR3 size: 17 residues. The CDR3 is CASSSPTGGERADTQYF. The DNA of the CDR3 is TGTGCCAGCAGCTCTCCAACAGGGGGCGAACGTGCAGATACGCAGTATTTT.

This chain uses TRBV27 with TRBJ2-5; TRBD2 matches at 8 bases. CDR1 and CDR2 from the germline V gene are MNHEY and SMNVEV (reference sequence). This CDR3 region has 13 residues. The ends lost 5 bases at V and 5 bases at J; junction bases unmatched: 4. The CDR3 DNA is TGTGCCAGCAGTCGCCGGGGGGGGGAGACCCAGTACTTC. Its translation: CASSRRGGETQYF.

The chain is built from TRBV7-9 and TRBJ2-1; possibly TRBD2 for D (6 bases). CDR1 is SEHNR, CDR2 FQNEAQ, per germline (reference sequence). V gave up 4 bases and J gave up 6 bases, with 19 bases separating them. The CDR3 sequence is 16 residues long. The CDR3 loop is CASSSTRDSRPNEQFF. The CDR3 region has the DNA TGTGCCAGCAGCTCAACCCGGGACTCAAGGCCCAATGAGCAGTTCTTC.

Comments on this clone: Other DNA sequences of this sample code for an identical CDR3. The chain links TRBV7-9 to TRBJ2-1, with D possibly being TRBD2 (5 bases). CDR3 length: 12 residues. The V and J ends lost 5 bases and 9 bases respectively, with 11 bases between them. Germline V gene data show CDR1 as SEHNR and CDR2 as FQNEAQ (reference sequence). The CDR3 is CASSLGGSEQFF. The DNA of the CDR3 is TGTGCCAGCAGCCTGGGCGGGTCTGAGCAGTTCTTC.

The chain joins TRBV11-3 to TRBJ2-1, with 11 nucleotides matching TRBD2. The CDR3 has 18 amino acids. V was clipped by 1 base and J by 3 bases; unmatched bases: 8. The germline gives CDR1 SGHNT, CDR2 YENEEA. CDR3 DNA sequence: TGTGCCAGCAGCTTAGGGGACCCGACTAGCGGGAACTACAATGAGCAGTTCTTC. Amino acid sequence: CASSLGDPTSGNYNEQFF.

The chain has TRBV7-2 and TRBJ2-7, with 12 bases aligning to TRBD2. This CDR3 is 19 amino acids long. From germline, CDR1 is SGHTA and CDR2 FQGNSA. V lost 2 bases, J lost 4 bases, and 15 bases stayed unmatched. The CDR3 is CASSLPLAGGRETSYEQYF. The CDR3 bases are TGTGCCAGCAGCTTACCACTAGCGGGAGGTCGGGAGACGTCATACGAGCAGTACTTC.